Detailed here is one TCR beta chain. Its specificity is unknown. The PCR employed 60 Vbeta primers together with 13 Jbeta primers. Sequencing used immunoSEQ multiplex PCR; TCRdb keeps in-frame clones, though not all of them. In the table there are about 170,000 clones, just over 70% of which are singletons. These data come from a study of cytomegalovirus exposure and HLA in healthy donors. Study-wide points: The authors excluded some V segments, including TRBV6-2 and TRBV6-3, as indistinguishable.

CDR1 LNHDA and CDR2 SQIVND come from the germline V gene (reference sequence). The V gene end was trimmed by 6 bases and the J gene end by 1 base; junction bases not matched to a gene: 3. The CDR3 has 14 amino acids. This clonotype was obtained from a human donor in good health. The sample consisted of PBMCs. The rearrangement links TRBV19 to TRBJ1-5; 7 positions agree with TRBD1. As DNA, the CDR3 is TGTGCCAGTAGAAGGGACAGCAGCAATCAGCCCCAGCATTTT. It yields the protein CASRRDSSNQPQHF.